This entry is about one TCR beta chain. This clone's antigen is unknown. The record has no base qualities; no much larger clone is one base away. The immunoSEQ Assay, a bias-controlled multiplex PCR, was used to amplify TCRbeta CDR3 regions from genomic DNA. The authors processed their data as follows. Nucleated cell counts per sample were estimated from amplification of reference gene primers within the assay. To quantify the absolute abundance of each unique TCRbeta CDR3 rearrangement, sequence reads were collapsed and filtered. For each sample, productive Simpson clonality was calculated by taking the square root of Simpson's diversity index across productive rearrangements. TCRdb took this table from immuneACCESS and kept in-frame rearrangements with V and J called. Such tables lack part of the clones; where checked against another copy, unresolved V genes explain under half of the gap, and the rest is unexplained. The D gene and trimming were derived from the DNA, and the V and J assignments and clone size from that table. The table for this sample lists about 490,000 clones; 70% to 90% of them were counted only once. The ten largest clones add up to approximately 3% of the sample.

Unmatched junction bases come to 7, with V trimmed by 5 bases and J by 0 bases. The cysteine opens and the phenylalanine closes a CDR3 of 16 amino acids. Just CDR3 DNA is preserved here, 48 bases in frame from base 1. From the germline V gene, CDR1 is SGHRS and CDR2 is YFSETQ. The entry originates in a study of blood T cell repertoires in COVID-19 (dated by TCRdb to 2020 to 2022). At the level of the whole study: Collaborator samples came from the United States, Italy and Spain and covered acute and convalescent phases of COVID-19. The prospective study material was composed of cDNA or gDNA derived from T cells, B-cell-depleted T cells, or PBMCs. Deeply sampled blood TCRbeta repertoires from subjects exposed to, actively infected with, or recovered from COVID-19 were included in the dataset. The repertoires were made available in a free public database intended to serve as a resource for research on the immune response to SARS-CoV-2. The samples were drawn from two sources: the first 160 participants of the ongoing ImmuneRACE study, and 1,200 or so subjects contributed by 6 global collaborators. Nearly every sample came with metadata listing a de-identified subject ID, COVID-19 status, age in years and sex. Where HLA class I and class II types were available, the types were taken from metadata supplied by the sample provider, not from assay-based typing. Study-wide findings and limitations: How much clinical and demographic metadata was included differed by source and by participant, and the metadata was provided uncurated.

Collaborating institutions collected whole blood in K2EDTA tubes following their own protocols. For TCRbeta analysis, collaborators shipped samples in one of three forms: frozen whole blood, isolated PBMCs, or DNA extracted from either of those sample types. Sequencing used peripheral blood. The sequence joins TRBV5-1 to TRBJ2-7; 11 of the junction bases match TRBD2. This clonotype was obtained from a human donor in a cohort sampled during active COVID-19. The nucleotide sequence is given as TGCGCCAGCAGGATGGGACTAGCGGCCACCTCCTACGAGCAGTACTTC. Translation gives CASRMGLAATSYEQYF.